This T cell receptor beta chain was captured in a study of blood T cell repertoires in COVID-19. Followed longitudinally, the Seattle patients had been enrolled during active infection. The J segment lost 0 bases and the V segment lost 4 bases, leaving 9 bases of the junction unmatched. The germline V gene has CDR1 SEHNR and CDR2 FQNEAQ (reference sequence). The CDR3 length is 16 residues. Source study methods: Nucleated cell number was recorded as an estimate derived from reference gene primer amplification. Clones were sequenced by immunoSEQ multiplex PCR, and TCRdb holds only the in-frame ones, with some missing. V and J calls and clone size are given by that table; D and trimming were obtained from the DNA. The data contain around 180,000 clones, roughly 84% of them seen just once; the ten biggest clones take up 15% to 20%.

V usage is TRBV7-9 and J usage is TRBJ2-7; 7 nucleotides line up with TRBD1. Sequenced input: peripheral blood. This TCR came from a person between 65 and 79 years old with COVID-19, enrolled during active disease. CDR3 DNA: TGTGCCAGCAGCTCCATTCGACAGGGACGCTCCTACGAGCAGTACTTC. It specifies CASSSIRQGRSYEQYF. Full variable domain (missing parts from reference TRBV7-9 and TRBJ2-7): DTGVSQNPRHKITKRGQNVTFRCDPISEHNRLYWYRQTLGQGPEFLTYFQNEAQLEKSRLLSDRFSAERPKGSFSTLEIQRTEQGDSAMYLCASSSIRQGRSYEQYFGPGTRLTVT.